Shown below are 29 T cell receptor beta chains from a single sample sequenced in a study of T cell responses to AZD1222 COVID-19 vaccine. Profiled with immunoSEQ multiplex PCR; TCRdb holds only in-frame clones, not every one. The profile covers around 60,000 clones, with 81% appearing a single time and 26% taken by the ten largest. The sample in question was peripheral blood, obtained 28 days after the second AZD1222 dose. The receptors were gathered from an adult who received the AZD1222 COVID-19 vaccine.

This chain joins TRBV19 and TRBJ2-7; 9 bases line up with TRBD1. V dropped 3 bases and J dropped 3; count of bases not matched to a gene: 6. The CDR3 sequence is 15 residues long. Per germline, CDR1 LNHDA and CDR2 SQIVND (reference sequence). The CDR3 nucleotides read TGTGCCAGTAGTATGGGGACAGGGCATCGCTACGAGCAGTACTTC. The encoded protein is CASSMGTGHRYEQYF.

The rearrangement joins TRBV7-9 to TRBJ2-3; a weak D match, TRBD2 (5 bases). CDR1 SEHNR and CDR2 FQNEAQ come from the germline V gene (reference sequence). The length of the CDR3 is 13 residues. Trimming shortened V by 5 bases and J by 3 bases, and 9 bases separated the two germline ends. The CDR3 DNA reads as TGTGCCAGCAGCAGCGGCGCGACAGATACGCAGTATTTT. It codes for CASSSGATDTQYF.

This rearrangement joins TRBV27 to TRBJ2-2; D is undetermined. V was shortened by 8 bases and J by 5 bases, with 12 bases between the two germline ends. The CDR3 contains 13 residues. The germline V gene has CDR1 MNHEY and CDR2 SMNVEV (reference sequence). CDR3 nucleotide sequence: TGTGCCAGCGGTCTCCCTGTTACCGGGGAGCTGTTTTTT. It translates to CASGLPVTGELFF.

Remarks on this clone: With a much larger clone just one base away, this may be a read error. This chain connects TRBV27 to TRBJ2-6; no clear D. V was trimmed by 4 bases and J by 0 bases, leaving 4 bases between them. Germline V CDR1 and CDR2: MNHEY, SMNVEV (reference sequence). This CDR3 is 14 amino acids long. CDR3 nucleotide sequence: TGTGCCAGCAGTTACTACTCTGGGGCCAACGTCCTGACTTTC. It yields the protein CASSYYSGANVLTF.

This sequence joins TRBV5-4 and TRBJ1-5; perhaps TRBD1 as D (5 bases). CDR3 length: 14 amino acids. V was cut by 0 bases and J by 3 bases, with 7 bases left in between. Per the germline V gene, CDR1 is SGHNT and CDR2 is YYREEE (reference sequence). The CDR3 DNA reads as TGTGCCAGCAGCTTGGGAGGGGTCAATCAGCCCCAGCATTTT. Translated: CASSLGGVNQPQHF.

This clone occurred a few times. The V call is TRBV11-2, the J call TRBJ1-4; 8 bases align to TRBD1. The CDR3 has 16 amino acids. With V trimmed by 5 bases and J by 7 bases, 12 bases remained unmatched. Looked up from germline, CDR1 is SGHAT and CDR2 is FQNNGV. The chain's CDR3 is CASSKQTGAAGEKLFF. Here the CDR3 DNA reads TGTGCCAGCAGCAAACAGACAGGGGCGGCGGGTGAAAAACTGTTTTTT.

This chain connects TRBV19 to TRBJ1-2; 9 nucleotides align to TRBD1. Germline V gives CDR1 LNHDA, CDR2 SQIVND (reference sequence). The J segment lost 5 bases and the V segment lost 4 bases, leaving 5 bases of the junction unmatched. The CDR3 contains 14 residues. The CDR3 coding sequence is TGTGCCAGTAGTACACGGGGACAGGGATATGGCTACACCTTC. Residues: CASSTRGQGYGYTF. Full variable domain (missing parts from reference TRBV19 and TRBJ1-2): DGGITQSPKYLFRKEGQNVTLSCEQNLNHDAMYWYRQDPGQGLRLIYYSQIVNDFQKGDIAEGYSVSREKKESFPLTVTSAQKNPTAFYLCASSTRGQGYGYTFGSGTRLTVV.

The CDR3 sequence is CASSPPRGRENGYNEQFF. In DNA, the CDR3 is TGTGCCAGCTCACCACCGAGAGGGCGGGAGAATGGATACAATGAGCAGTTCTTC. The chain recombines TRBV18 with TRBJ2-1, with 7 nucleotides matching TRBD2. This CDR3 region has 18 residues. Trimming at V came to 0 bases and at J to 4 bases, leaving 12 bases not matched to a gene. CDR1 KGHSH and CDR2 LQKENI come from the germline V gene.

The chain links TRBV28 to TRBJ2-3, with 8 bases lining up with TRBD2. Germline V gene sequence: CDR1 MDHEN, CDR2 SYDVKM. CDR3 length: 15 residues. V lost 2 bases and J lost 2; bases outside the gene matches: 3. The CDR3 DNA is TGTGCCAGCAGTTTAGCGGGAGGACCCACAGATACGCAGTATTTT. This codes for CASSLAGGPTDTQYF.

The chain is built from TRBV4-2 and TRBJ2-2, with D possibly being TRBD2 (6 bases). In germline, CDR1 is LGHNA, CDR2 YNFKEQ. This CDR3 has 16 residues. V was shortened by 0 bases and J by 0 bases, with 8 bases between the two germline ends. The CDR3 here is CASSQEGLPNTGELFF. CDR3 nucleotides: TGTGCCAGCAGCCAAGAGGGACTCCCGAACACCGGGGAGCTGTTTTTT.

The chain has TRBV5-5 and TRBJ2-1, with D perhaps matching TRBD1 or TRBD2 (5 bases each). The CDR3 is 14 residues long. V lost 0 bases and J lost 6, with 10 bases in between. Germline V gene sequence: CDR1 SGHKS, CDR2 YYEKEE (reference sequence). The chain's CDR3 is CASSLAERGNEQFF. In nucleotides, the CDR3 is TGTGCCAGCAGCTTGGCCGAGAGGGGCAATGAGCAGTTCTTC.

The chain recombines TRBV5-4 with TRBJ1-6, with TRBD1 matching over 10 bases. V dropped 3 bases and J dropped 9; count of bases not matched to a gene: 3. The CDR3 runs to 14 residues. CDR1 is SGHNT, CDR2 YYREEE, per germline (reference sequence). The CDR3 loop reads CASSSGQGSSPLHF. The CDR3 nucleotides are TGTGCCAGCAGCTCGGGACAGGGGAGTTCACCCCTCCACTTT.

There are a few counts of this clone. This rearrangement joins TRBV27 to TRBJ2-3; no reliable D call. The CDR3 loop spans 16 amino acids. Germline V gene lookup returns CDR1 MNHEY and CDR2 SMNVEV (reference sequence). The V and J ends lost 0 bases and 1 base respectively, with 11 bases between them. CDR3 protein: CASSLSVGPGTDTQYF. CDR3 in DNA: TGTGCCAGCAGTTTATCGGTAGGGCCGGGCACAGATACGCAGTATTTT.

V is TRBV10-2 and J is TRBJ2-3, with D possibly being TRBD1 (5 bases). This CDR3 is built from 15 residues. In germline, CDR1 is WSHSY, CDR2 SAAADI. Trimming left V 6 bases short and J 0 bases short, with 13 bases between. Written as DNA, the CDR3 is TGCGCCAGCAGCGACTGGGGCACTAGCACAGATACGCAGTATTTT. It is translated as CASSDWGTSTDTQYF.

The gene calls are TRBV19 and TRBJ2-6; D could derive from TRBD1 or TRBD2 (6 bases each). The germline V gene has CDR1 LNHDA and CDR2 SQIVND (reference sequence). Trimming shortened V by 5 bases and J by 4 bases, and 15 bases separated the two germline ends. The CDR3 runs 16 residues. The CDR3 protein is CASSAGQSGGANVLTF. The CDR3 nucleotides are TGTGCCAGTAGTGCGGGACAATCAGGAGGGGCCAACGTCCTGACTTTC.

As to this clone: A junction boundary mismatches the germline segment, possibly from a read error. The genes are TRBV9 and TRBJ2-3; 7 bases line up with TRBD1. From germline, CDR1 is SGDLS and CDR2 YYNGEE. The CDR3 covers 11 residues. CDR3 region: CASSVGQGQNF. The CDR3 nucleotides read TGTGCCAGCAGCGTAGGACAGGGACAAAATTTT. Full variable domain (missing parts from reference TRBV9 and TRBJ2-3): DSGVTQTPKHLITATGQRVTLRCSPRSGDLSVYWYQQSLDQGLQFLIQYYNGEERAKGNILERFSAQQFPDLHSELNLSSLELGDSALYFCASSVGQGQNFGPGTRLTVL.

The chain is built from TRBV18 and TRBJ2-1, with D possibly TRBD1 on 6 matching bases. CDR3 length: 15 residues. Germline CDR1 KGHSH, CDR2 LQKENI. With 0 bases removed from V and 10 bases from J, the gap between germline ends came to 16 bases. The CDR3 DNA sequence: TGTGCCAGCTCACCACCGGGATTTCCAGGGGAGGAGCAGTTCTTC. Translation: CASSPPGFPGEEQFF.

This clone was observed a few times. The chain joins TRBV15 to TRBJ2-3, with 12 nucleotides matching TRBD1. Germline values: CDR1 LNHNV, CDR2 YYDKDF (reference sequence). The V segment lost 2 bases and the J segment 5 bases; nucleotides outside the gene matches: 5. This CDR3 is 16 amino acids long. The CDR3 DNA reads TGTGCCACCAGCAGAACCGGGACAGGGGGCCGAGATACGCAGTATTTT. It codes for CATSRTGTGGRDTQYF. Together with reference TRBV15 and TRBJ2-3, the CDR3 gives the full variable domain: DAMVIQNPRYQVTQFGKPVTLSCSQTLNHNVMYWYQQKSSQAPKLLFHYYDKDFNNEADTPDNFQSRRPNTSFCFLDIRSPGLGDTAMYLCATSRTGTGGRDTQYFGPGTRLTVL.

The chain couples TRBV6-5 to TRBJ1-1, with D unclear. Between the trimmed V and J ends, which lost 4 bases and 0 bases, there was a span of 9 bases. The CDR3 runs 14 residues. Germline V lookup: CDR1 MNHEY, CDR2 SVGAGI. CDR3 sequence (DNA): TGTGCCAGCAGTTTTTCACCTATGAACACTGAAGCTTTCTTT. It yields the protein CASSFSPMNTEAFF.

J is TRBJ2-7 and V is TRBV9, with a weak D call TRBD2 (6 bases). The V gene's germline CDR1 is SGDLS and CDR2 YYNGEE. This CDR3 region has 15 residues. Trimming took 2 bases from V and 0 from J, leaving 12 bases between them. The DNA for the CDR3 is TGTGCCAGCAGCGTCGGCGGGAAGAGCTCCTACGAGCAGTACTTC. Amino acids: CASSVGGKSSYEQYF.

This clone is a singleton in its sample. CDR3 sequence reads: CSARKDRGSYEQYF. DNA of the CDR3: TGCAGCGCCAGAAAGGACAGGGGATCGTACGAGCAGTACTTC. The V call is TRBV29-1, the J call TRBJ2-7, with TRBD1 matching 9 bases. V gave up 7 bases and J gave up 4 bases; unmatched junction bases: 11. The CDR3 runs to 14 residues. Germline CDR1 and CDR2: SQVTM and ANQGSEA.

The V and J genes are TRBV4-2 and TRBJ2-1; D not resolved. In germline, CDR1 is LGHNA, CDR2 YNFKEQ. V was trimmed by 4 bases and J by 0 bases, leaving 10 bases between them. This CDR3 comprises 15 residues. CDR3 residues: CASSPEASSYNEQFF. The CDR3 DNA reads as TGTGCCAGCAGCCCAGAGGCTAGCTCCTACAATGAGCAGTTCTTC.

This chain links TRBV6-5 with TRBJ1-5, with 9 bases matching TRBD1. With 5 bases clipped from V and 6 bases from J, the junction kept 8 bases outside the gene matches. Germline assignment: CDR1 MNHEY and CDR2 SVGAGI. This CDR3 is built from 15 residues. The CDR3 sequence: CASSLDRGEGQPQHF. The CDR3 DNA reads TGTGCCAGCAGTCTGGACAGGGGCGAAGGTCAGCCCCAGCATTTT.

The chain is built from TRBV28 and TRBJ2-1; D is undetermined. The V gene's germline CDR1 is MDHEN and CDR2 SYDVKM. The V and J ends lost 5 bases and 5 bases respectively, with 7 bases between them. CDR3 length: 12 amino acids. The CDR3 DNA sequence: TGTGCCAGCAGTGCGCCCCACAATGAGCAGTTCTTC. Residues: CASSAPHNEQFF. Using reference TRBV28 and TRBJ2-1 for the parts outside the CDR3, the full variable domain is DVKVTQSSRYLVKRTGEKVFLECVQDMDHENMFWYRQDPGLGLRLIYFSYDVKMKEKGDIPEGYSVSREKKERFSLILESASTNQTSMYLCASSAPHNEQFFGPGTRLTVL.

V gene TRBV19 combines with J gene TRBJ2-2, with TRBD2 identical over 7 bases. Germline CDR1 and CDR2: LNHDA and SQIVND (reference sequence). J gave up 2 bases and V 5 bases, and 5 bases lay outside the gene matches. This CDR3 has 15 amino acids. This CDR3 is CASSLGGSNTGELFF. DNA of the CDR3: TGTGCCAGTAGTTTAGGCGGGAGCAACACCGGGGAGCTGTTTTTT.

The chain employs TRBV27 and TRBJ1-1; D perhaps matches TRBD1 (5 bases). V lost 2 bases to trimming and J lost 4 bases, with 11 bases between them. This CDR3 has 14 amino acids. Germline V CDR1 and CDR2: MNHEY, SMNVEV (reference sequence). CDR3 region: CASSLKGAVTEAFF. The DNA for the CDR3 is TGTGCCAGCAGTTTAAAAGGGGCAGTCACTGAAGCTTTCTTT.

The chain recombines TRBV28 with TRBJ1-5; D is undetermined. From germline, CDR1 is MDHEN and CDR2 SYDVKM. This CDR3 has 14 residues. The ends were cut back, 2 bases at V and 6 bases at J, with 11 bases in the middle. The CDR3 region is CASSLVGDGQPQHF. In DNA, the CDR3 is TGTGCCAGCAGTTTAGTCGGGGATGGTCAGCCCCAGCATTTT.

The chain is built from TRBV6-5 and TRBJ2-1; 10 nucleotides line up with TRBD2. The V gene end was trimmed by 5 bases and the J gene end by 10 bases; junction bases not matched to a gene: 8. The CDR3 has 14 residues. CDR1 and CDR2 from the germline V gene are MNHEY and SVGAGI. The CDR3 DNA sequence: TGTGCCAGCAGTACTAGCGGGACATATCAGGAGCAGTTCTTC. Translating gives CASSTSGTYQEQFF.

The CDR3 sequence: CASSLGSGLAQETQYF. CDR3 DNA sequence: TGTGCCAGCAGCTTGGGTTCAGGACTAGCCCAAGAGACCCAGTACTTC. The chain links TRBV5-5 to TRBJ2-5, with 8 nucleotides matching TRBD2. Germline loops: CDR1 SGHKS, CDR2 YYEKEE (reference sequence). V lost 0 bases and J lost 1; bases outside the gene matches: 5. This CDR3 spans 16 amino acids. The whole variable domain, filled in from reference TRBV5-5 and TRBJ2-5, reads DAGVTQSPTHLIKTRGQQVTLRCSPISGHKSVSWYQQVLGQGPQFIFQYYEKEERGRGNFPDRFSARQFPNYSSELNVNALLLGDSALYLCASSLGSGLAQETQYFGPGTRLLVL.